Listed below are T cell receptor beta chains from one sample, sequenced in a study of patients and donors after allogeneic stem cell transplantation. TCRdb analysed the RT-PCR reads with MiXCR anew, one entry per CDR3 protein. The table includes approximately 140,000 distinct CDR3 sequences, 30% to 45% detected once. The sample comprised blood, either unsorted or a sorted T cell fraction (not recorded which). The receptors derive from a human donor who was either an allogeneic HSCT recipient or a stem cell or donor lymphocyte infusion donor (not recorded which). It is not recorded whose cells these are; they may come from a transplant donor. Each CDR3 is given with its conserved first and last residue. The D gene is left open where the match is weak. Clone sizes are given selectively: once, few, many, or a class where the clone is expanded.

V gene	D gene	J gene	clone size	CDR3 protein	CDR3 DNA
TRBV5-1	.	TRBJ1-6	.	CASSAPGHSPLALHF	TGCGCCAGCAGCGCCCCCGGACACTCGCCTCTGGCCCTCCACTTT
TRBV12-3/TRBV12-4	.	TRBJ2-1	.	CASRAGEQFF	TGTGCCAGCAGGGCAGGTGAGCAGTTCTTC
TRBV13	.	TRBJ2-7	.	CASSRATGNEQYF	TGTGCCAGCAGCCGGGCCACCGGAAACGAGCAGTACTTC
TRBV13	.	TRBJ2-1	.	CASSPIYNEQFF	TGTGCCAGCAGTCCGATCTACAATGAGCAGTTCTTC
TRBV4-3	TRBD2	TRBJ2-3	.	CASSHQGLAGGTQYF	TGCGCCAGCAGCCATCAAGGGCTAGCGGGAGGAACGCAGTATTTT
TRBV29-1	TRBD1	TRBJ1-4	many	CSVGRGATNEKLFF	TGCAGCGTTGGCAGGGGGGCAACTAATGAAAAACTGTTTTTT
TRBV20-1	TRBD1	TRBJ2-1	.	CSARTGARSYNEQFF	TGCAGTGCGCGGACAGGGGCGCGCTCCTACAATGAGCAGTTCTTC
TRBV3-1	.	TRBJ2-2	once	CASRLAGGGELFF	TGTGCCAGCCGCCTCGCTGGAGGCGGGGAGCTGTTTTTT
TRBV29-1	.	TRBJ1-2	.	CSARGGADYGYTF	TGCAGCGCCCGAGGAGGGGCAGACTATGGCTACACCTTC
TRBV6-2/TRBV6-3	TRBD1	TRBJ1-1	.	CASSYPRDSLNTEAFF	TGTGCCAGCAGTTACCCCCGGGACAGTCTGAACACTGAAGCTTTCTTT
TRBV5-1	TRBD1	TRBJ1-6	few	CASSLDPGQLNSPLHF	TGCGCCAGCAGCTTGGATCCGGGACAGTTAAATTCACCCCTCCACTTT
TRBV7-2	.	TRBJ1-4	.	CASSLTGEGTEKLFF	TGTGCCAGCAGCTTAACGGGGGAGGGAACTGAAAAACTGTTTTTT
TRBV12-3/TRBV12-4	TRBD1	TRBJ2-5	.	CASSFQGAPETQYF	TGTGCCAGCAGTTTTCAGGGGGCGCCGGAGACCCAGTACTTC
TRBV7-3	.	TRBJ2-3	few	CASSLTGTDTQYF	TGTGCCAGCAGCTTAACTGGCACAGATACGCAGTATTTT
TRBV6-1	TRBD1	TRBJ2-2	.	CASSEVGTATGELFF	TGTGCCAGCAGTGAAGTAGGGACAGCTACCGGGGAGCTGTTTTTT
TRBV7-3	.	TRBJ2-7	.	CASSLNVEEYEQYF	TGTGCCAGCAGCTTAAACGTGGAAGAGTACGAGCAGTACTTC
TRBV25-1	.	TRBJ1-2	.	CASSDGTAMSYTF	TGTGCCAGCAGTGACGGCACGGCCATGAGCTACACCTTC
TRBV20-1	.	TRBJ1-1	few	CSARGDGPLKAFF	TGCAGTGCTAGAGGCGACGGGCCCCTGAAAGCTTTCTTT
TRBV27	.	TRBJ1-2	few	CASRTSVYGYTF	TGTGCCAGCAGGACCTCGGTCTATGGCTACACCTTC
TRBV7-2	TRBD1	TRBJ1-2	.	CASSFRGQGTVNYGYTF	TGTGCCAGCAGCTTCAGGGGACAGGGGACAGTAAACTATGGCTACACCTTC
TRBV24-1	.	TRBJ1-2	.	CATSDIGGNYGYTF	TGTGCCACCAGTGACATAGGCGGGAACTATGGCTACACCTTC
TRBV11-2	TRBD2	TRBJ2-1	.	CASSLDLGGGAAEQFF	TGTGCCAGCAGCTTAGATCTCGGCGGGGGGGCCGCTGAGCAGTTCTTC
TRBV5-1	.	TRBJ2-1	few	CASSLVDGDEQFF	TGCGCCAGCAGCTTGGTAGACGGGGATGAGCAGTTCTTC
TRBV5-1	.	TRBJ1-6	.	CASSPAGTGNSPLHF	TGCGCCAGCAGCCCGGCCGGGACGGGTAATTCACCCCTCCACTTT
TRBV28	TRBD1	TRBJ2-5	.	CASSLGQGRGTQYF	TGTGCCAGCAGTTTGGGACAGGGGAGAGGGACCCAGTACTTC
TRBV12-3/TRBV12-4	.	TRBJ1-3	few	CASNRPGQGNTIYF	TGTGCCAGCAATCGACCCGGACAGGGAAACACCATATATTTT
TRBV6-6	TRBD1	TRBJ1-2	.	CASQGARGYTF	TGTGCGTCGCAGGGGGCGCGGGGCTACACCTTC
TRBV7-2	.	TRBJ1-6	.	CASSLVQGPPLHF	TGTGCCAGCAGCTTAGTTCAGGGTCCACCCCTCCACTTT
TRBV7-2	.	TRBJ1-1	.	CASSLTWINTEAFF	TGTGCCAGCAGCTTGACCTGGATAAACACTGAAGCTTTCTTT
TRBV13	TRBD1	TRBJ2-1	.	CASSFSGTAIDNEQFF	TGTGCCAGCAGCTTTTCCGGGACAGCAATCGACAATGAGCAGTTCTTC
TRBV11-2	.	TRBJ1-6	few	CASSLDLWDIEPLHF	TGTGCCAGCAGCTTAGATCTTTGGGACATTGAACCCCTCCACTTT
TRBV6-5	TRBD1	TRBJ1-1	.	CASRRTGLNTEAFF	TGTGCCAGCCGCCGGACAGGGCTGAACACTGAAGCTTTCTTT
TRBV30	TRBD1	TRBJ1-2	.	CAWVTGGSGYTF	TGTGCCTGGGTCACAGGGGGGAGCGGCTACACCTTC
TRBV6-6	.	TRBJ1-6	.	CASIQGVVSSYNSPLHF	TGTGCCAGCATTCAAGGGGTGGTAAGCTCCTATAATTCACCCCTCCACTTT
TRBV28	TRBD1	TRBJ1-5	.	CASSPLGTGGSNQPQHF	TGTGCCAGCAGTCCCCTAGGGACAGGGGGAAGCAATCAGCCCCAGCATTTT
TRBV6-5	TRBD1	TRBJ1-6	few	CASSRDRGTYNSPLHF	TGTGCCAGCAGTCGGGACAGGGGAACCTATAATTCACCCCTCCACTTT
TRBV12-3/TRBV12-4	TRBD1	TRBJ1-2	.	CASSPLRGQGDGYTF	TGTGCCAGCAGCCCCCTTCGGGGACAGGGGGATGGCTACACCTTC
TRBV6-1	.	TRBJ1-6	.	CASSLVQAAPNSPLHF	TGTGCCAGCAGTCTGGTCCAGGCGGCGCCTAATTCACCCCTCCACTTT
TRBV20-1	TRBD1	TRBJ1-1	.	CSARQGATEAFF	TGCAGTGCTCGACAGGGGGCGACTGAAGCTTTCTTT
TRBV6-5	.	TRBJ2-2	.	CASSYSISRGGELFF	TGTGCCAGCAGTTACTCGATATCCAGGGGCGGGGAGCTGTTTTTT
TRBV9	.	TRBJ1-6	.	CASSPRSGTNSPLHF	TGTGCCAGCAGCCCTCGATCCGGGACAAATTCACCCCTCCACTTT
TRBV6-5	TRBD1	TRBJ1-1	.	CASSWTGGDTEAFF	TGTGCCAGCAGTTGGACAGGGGGCGATACTGAAGCTTTCTTT
TRBV20-1	.	TRBJ2-3	.	CSAHSGLVLTQYF	TGCAGTGCTCATTCTGGGTTGGTACTTACGCAGTATTTT
TRBV12-3/TRBV12-4	.	TRBJ1-5	few	CASRVRSHQPQHF	TGTGCCAGCAGAGTCAGGAGTCATCAGCCCCAGCATTTT
TRBV5-5	.	TRBJ1-1	.	CASSWGANTEAFF	TGTGCCAGCAGCTGGGGGGCGAACACTGAAGCTTTCTTT
TRBV12-3/TRBV12-4	.	TRBJ1-1	.	CAMISTGMAFF	TGTGCCATGATATCCACGGGCATGGCTTTCTTT
TRBV30	.	TRBJ1-1	few	CAWSVRGDTEAFF	TGTGCCTGGAGTGTACGGGGCGACACTGAAGCTTTCTTT
TRBV9	.	TRBJ1-2	few	CASSVGGENYGYTF	TGTGCCAGCAGCGTAGGAGGTGAAAACTATGGCTACACCTTC
TRBV4-2	.	TRBJ1-2	few	CASSPGTLVYGYTF	TGTGCCAGCAGCCCGGGGACCCTGGTATATGGCTACACCTTC
TRBV5-1	TRBD1	TRBJ2-2	few	CASSLAGQSTGELFF	TGCGCCAGCAGCTTGGCGGGACAGTCCACCGGGGAGCTGTTTTTT
TRBV27	.	TRBJ1-1	.	CASSIMVNTEAFF	TGTGCCAGCAGCATCATGGTGAACACTGAAGCTTTCTTT
TRBV12-3/TRBV12-4	TRBD2	TRBJ2-1	few	CASSLTSGKNEQFF	TGTGCCAGCAGTTTGACTAGCGGGAAGAATGAGCAGTTCTTC
TRBV28	TRBD1	TRBJ1-6	.	CASSFRQGRNSPLHF	TGTGCCAGCAGTTTCAGACAGGGGAGGAATTCACCCCTCCACTTT
TRBV7-3	.	TRBJ2-2	.	CASSLILGVDTGELFF	TGTGCCAGCAGCTTAATCCTAGGTGTGGACACCGGGGAGCTGTTTTTT
TRBV3-1	.	TRBJ2-1	.	CASSQVMGVRSPYNEQFF	TGTGCCAGCAGCCAAGTAATGGGCGTCCGATCGCCCTACAATGAGCAGTTCTTC